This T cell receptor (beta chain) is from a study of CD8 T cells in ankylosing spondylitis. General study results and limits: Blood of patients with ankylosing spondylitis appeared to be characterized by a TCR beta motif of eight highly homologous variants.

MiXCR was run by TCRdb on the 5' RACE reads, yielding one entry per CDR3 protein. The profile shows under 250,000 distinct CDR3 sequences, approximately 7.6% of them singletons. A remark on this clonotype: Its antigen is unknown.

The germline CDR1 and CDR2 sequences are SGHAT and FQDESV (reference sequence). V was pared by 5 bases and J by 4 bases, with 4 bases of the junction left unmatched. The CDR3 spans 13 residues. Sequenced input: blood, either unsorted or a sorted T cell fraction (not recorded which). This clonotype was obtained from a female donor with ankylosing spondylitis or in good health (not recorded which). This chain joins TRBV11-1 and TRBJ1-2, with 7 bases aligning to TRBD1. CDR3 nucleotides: TGTGCCAGCAGCGATGGGACAGCCTATGGCTACACCTTC. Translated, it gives CASSDGTAYGYTF. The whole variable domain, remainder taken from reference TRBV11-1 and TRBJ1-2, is EAEVAQSPRYKITEKSQAVAFWCDPISGHATLYWYRQILGQGPELLVQFQDESVVDDSQLPKDRFSAERLKGVDSTLKIQPAELGDSAMYLCASSDGTAYGYTFGSGTRLTVV.